Listed below are T cell receptor beta chains from one sample, sequenced in a study of T cells after yellow fever vaccination. MiXCR, run by TCRdb on the 5' RACE reads, gives a single entry per CDR3 protein. The sample holds hundreds of thousands of distinct CDR3 sequences, around 10% seen once. Sequenced material: PBMCs, taken on the day of the first yellow fever vaccination. All receptors derive from a man between 18 and 35 years old who received the YFV17D yellow fever vaccine. The CDR3 runs from the conserved cysteine through the conserved F or W. The D gene is left open where the match is weak. Expanded clones get a size class; other rows say once, few or many, or leave the size out.

TGTGCCAACCCCGGGACTAGCGGGGGCCAAAGCACAGATACGCAGTATTTT CANPGTSGGQSTDTQYF . TRBD2 TRBJ2-3 17 TRBV2
TGTGCCACCAGCAGTCCATTGGAGGAGAACACTGAAGCTTTCTTT CATSSPLEENTEAFF . . TRBJ1-1 15 TRBV15
TGCAGCGTTGATCTCGGGGTCAGCTCAGATACGCAGTATTTT CSVDLGVSSDTQYF few . TRBJ2-3 14 TRBV29-1
TGTGCCAGCAGATACCCGGGACAGGGAACCTACGAGCAGTACTTC CASRYPGQGTYEQYF few TRBD1 TRBJ2-7 15 TRBV7-3
TGTGCCAGCAGCATGCCAGGGACCGCGGCTAATGAAAAACTGTTTTTT CASSMPGTAANEKLFF few . TRBJ1-4 16 TRBV6-1
TGTGCCAGCAGTTACCACCTCCTAGCGGGGGTATTGGAGACCCAGTACTTC CASSYHLLAGVLETQYF . TRBD2 TRBJ2-5 17 TRBV6-5
TGCAGTGCTTATCTACAGGGGGGAGGCTACACCTTC CSAYLQGGGYTF few TRBD1 TRBJ1-2 12 TRBV20-1
TGTGCCAGCAGTTACTCCCCTAGGGACCAGTACTTC CASSYSPRDQYF . . TRBJ2-5 12 TRBV6-2/TRBV6-3
TGTGCCACCAAGGGACAGGGTGCAGAGACCCAGTACTTC CATKGQGAETQYF many TRBD1 TRBJ2-5 13 TRBV10-3
TGTGCCAGCAGCATACCGGGACAGGGGTTGTATGGCTACACCTTC CASSIPGQGLYGYTF . TRBD1 TRBJ1-2 15 TRBV5-6
TGCAGCGTTAGGGACAGGGACAGACTGGACTTC CSVRDRDRLDF many TRBD1 TRBJ2-7 11 TRBV29-1
TGTGCCAGCAGTCCCACCCAGGGGGTCTCGGTCATGGAGACCCAGTACTTC CASSPTQGVSVMETQYF . TRBD1 TRBJ2-5 17 TRBV25-1
TGTGCCAGCAGTGAAGTGACAGCGACTGAGACCCAGTACTTC CASSEVTATETQYF many . TRBJ2-5 14 TRBV6-1
TGTGCCAGCAGCTTAAACGGCGGGGGGGCCCCAGATACGCAGTATTTT CASSLNGGGAPDTQYF . TRBD2 TRBJ2-3 16 TRBV7-3
TGTGCCAGCAGCTCCTTCTCGGGGGTCTACACAGATACGCAGTATTTT CASSSFSGVYTDTQYF few . TRBJ2-3 16 TRBV7-9
TGTGCCAGCAGCTTACCGACCGTAAATCCTATTTACTCTGGAAACACCATATATTTT CASSLPTVNPIYSGNTIYF . . TRBJ1-3 19 TRBV7-3
TGTGCCAGCAGCCCTATGGGGCGGTATTCACCCCTCCACTTT CASSPMGRYSPLHF many . TRBJ1-6 14 TRBV7-2
TGCGCCAGCACCTTGACCGGATCCTACGAGCAGTACTTC CASTLTGSYEQYF few . TRBJ2-7 13 TRBV5-1
TGTGCCAGCAGCCCTGCCACGAGAGGTACTGAAGCTTTCTTT CASSPATRGTEAFF few . TRBJ1-1 14 TRBV2
TGTGCCACCAGTGACAGGGCGAGGTACACCGGGGAGCTGTTTTTT CATSDRARYTGELFF . . TRBJ2-2 15 TRBV24-1
TGTGCCAGCAGTTTAGCGGTGACCCTAGCCCAGCATTTT CASSLAVTLAQHF . . TRBJ1-5 13 TRBV12-3/TRBV12-4
TGTGCCAGCACCCTCGCCGGTACTGAGACCCAGTACTTC CASTLAGTETQYF few . TRBJ2-5 13 TRBV6-1
TGTGCCAGCAGCCCTAACGTGGGTCCCCTCCACTTT CASSPNVGPLHF few . TRBJ1-6 12 TRBV28
TGTGCCAGCAGCCCCGGACACTACACAGATACGCAGTATTTT CASSPGHYTDTQYF . . TRBJ2-3 14 TRBV5-8
TGTGCCAGCAGCTTACAGTACGTCGGAGATGAGCAGTTCTTC CASSLQYVGDEQFF . . TRBJ2-1 14 TRBV7-6
TGTGCCAGCAGGCACCCTCGTGTAAGTGAGCAGTTCTTC CASRHPRVSEQFF few . TRBJ2-1 13 TRBV7-2
TGCGCCAGCAGCTTGGTTCCTAGCGGGGGAACCTACGAGCAGTACTTC CASSLVPSGGTYEQYF . TRBD2 TRBJ2-7 16 TRBV5-1
TGTGCCAGCAGCCAAGATCCGACCGAAGGGAGGGTGGTATTCTTC CASSQDPTEGRVVFF many TRBD2 TRBJ2-1 15 TRBV3-1
TGCGCCAGCTCCCAGATCGGGGGGGATGAAGCTTTCTTT CASSQIGGDEAFF few . TRBJ1-1 13 TRBV5-1
TGCGCCAGCAGCTTGACTAGTACCTACGAGCAGTACTTC CASSLTSTYEQYF many . TRBJ2-7 13 TRBV5-1
TGTGCCAGCAGCCCCTCAGTGGTGGGCACTGAAGCTTTCTTT CASSPSVVGTEAFF . . TRBJ1-1 14 TRBV3-1
TGTGCCAGCACCTTGACACCCAATACGAAAAAGTTCTTC CASTLTPNTKKFF many . TRBJ2-1 13 TRBV7-3
TGCGCCAGCAGCTCGGTGGGTAACTATGGCTACACCTTC CASSSVGNYGYTF . . TRBJ1-2 13 TRBV5-1
TGTGCCAGCAGCCCAGGACCGCTGAACACTGAAGCTTTCTTT CASSPGPLNTEAFF . . TRBJ1-1 14 TRBV7-2
TGTGCCAGCAGCCAAGACAGGGGGCCCGAAAAACTGTTTTTT CASSQDRGPEKLFF . TRBD1 TRBJ1-4 14 TRBV3-1
TGTGCCAGCAGTTCGGGGACTAGCGGGTTCACAGATACGCAGTATTTT CASSSGTSGFTDTQYF . TRBD2 TRBJ2-3 16 TRBV12-3/TRBV12-4
TGTGCCAGCAGTGTGGACAGGGGCACCGGGGAGCTGTTTTTT CASSVDRGTGELFF . TRBD1 TRBJ2-2 14 TRBV2
TGTGCCAGCAGTTCCCCATTTGGGGGCTCGGGAAATGAGCAGTTCTTC CASSSPFGGSGNEQFF few . TRBJ2-1 16 TRBV6-2/TRBV6-3
TGCAGCGTTCGAGCTAGCAATCAGCCCCAGCATTTT CSVRASNQPQHF few . TRBJ1-5 12 TRBV29-1
TGCAGTGCCCGGACAGGGATTAATTCACCCCTCCACTTT CSARTGINSPLHF . TRBD1 TRBJ1-6 13 TRBV20-1
TGTGCCAGCACTTTCCAGGGAGACCAAGAGACCCAGTACTTC CASTFQGDQETQYF . . TRBJ2-5 14 TRBV6-5
TGTGCCAGCAGTTACTCCTCAGCGATGTCCTTGGGGGCTTTCTTT CASSYSSAMSLGAFF few . TRBJ1-1 15 TRBV6-5
TGTGCCAGCACCCGAATGATGAAGTTAGGGGGCGGGGGGGACGGCAATGAGCAGTTCTTC CASTRMMKLGGGGDGNEQFF few TRBD2 TRBJ2-1 20 TRBV6-2/TRBV6-3
TGTGCCACCAGCAGAGATCAGGGAGTAGCTAACTATGGCTACACCTTC CATSRDQGVANYGYTF . . TRBJ1-2 16 TRBV15
TGTGCCAGCAGTTTAGCGCCGGGAGGGCTGCTTGGGGAAGCTTTCTTT CASSLAPGGLLGEAFF few . TRBJ1-1 16 TRBV12-3/TRBV12-4
TGTGCCAGTAGTATTCAAGGGGGCGCGAGGGCCGGGGAGCTGTTTTTT CASSIQGGARAGELFF . TRBD1 TRBJ2-2 16 TRBV19
TGTGCCAGTAGTGCCGGACAGGCGGTCCCGGATACGCAGTATTTT CASSAGQAVPDTQYF . TRBD1 TRBJ2-3 15 TRBV19
TGCGCCAGCAGCTTAGGGGATAAGGAGACCCAGTACTTC CASSLGDKETQYF . . TRBJ2-5 13 TRBV5-1
TGCAGTGCTCTACAGGGGGCCGCCGGGGAGCTGTTTTTT CSALQGAAGELFF . TRBD1 TRBJ2-2 13 TRBV20-1
TGTGCCAGCAGCTTTTCTCCAGGGCAGAATTCACCCCTCCACTTT CASSFSPGQNSPLHF few . TRBJ1-6 15 TRBV5-6